This T cell receptor (beta chain) comes out of a study of cytomegalovirus exposure and HLA in healthy donors. General study results and limits: Versus the approximately 670-donor mean, an Asian-associated ancestry cluster reportedly showed fewer N-insertions in a later analysis. Rarity marked most TCR sequences, yet some public TCRs occurred in many donors. Later analysis demonstrated an association between a missense DCLRE1C variant and TCR beta V- and J-gene trimming.

In the case of this clone: Its antigen is not identified.

60 Vbeta and 13 Jbeta primers were used in PCR. TCRdb's table, derived via immunoSEQ multiplex PCR, lists solely in-frame clones and lacks some. The data show some 140,000 clones, over 70% seen once. CDR1 is LNHNV and CDR2 is YYDKDF in the germline V gene (reference sequence). V lost 0 bases, J lost 11 bases, and 8 bases stayed unmatched. The CDR3 length is 15 residues. The gene calls are TRBV15 and TRBJ2-1; TRBD1 matches at 9 bases. Sequencing input: PBMCs. The receptor's source is a woman aged 18-29 years in good health and CMV-seronegative. In DNA form, the CDR3 reads TGTGCCACCAGCAGAGATCGCGGGACAGGGAGGAAGCAGTTCTTC. This sequence encodes CATSRDRGTGRKQFF.